Given below is one TCR beta chain in context. What it recognizes is unknown. Assay used: immunoSEQ multiplex PCR; TCRdb lists only in-frame clones, some missing. This sample carries 120,000 to 150,000 clones, 88% of them seen once, and the ten largest clones take more than 3%. This sample is part of a study of T cell responses to AZD1222 COVID-19 vaccine. The study's findings and limits: Donors were mostly white British, more females; clonal diversity possibly underestimated.

The TCR comes from an adult who received the AZD1222 COVID-19 vaccine. Sequenced material: peripheral blood, taken 28 days after the second AZD1222 dose.

The CDR3 coding sequence is TGCAGTGCTAGTTCGGTCGGGCGCAGTAATGAAAAACTGTTTTTT. Translation gives CSASSVGRSNEKLFF. This sequence joins TRBV20-1 and TRBJ1-4; the D is unclear. Germline-derived CDR1 and CDR2 are DFQATT and SNEGSKA (reference sequence). This CDR3 region has 15 residues. V shed 3 bases and J shed 4 bases, with 15 bases lying between them.